The rows below give T cell receptor beta chains drawn from one sample of a study of blood T cell repertoires in COVID-19. Libraries were prepared by immunoSEQ multiplex PCR; TCRdb keeps only in-frame clonotypes and omits some of them. The repertoire consists of tens of thousands of clones, with 85% to 90% occurring once and the leading ten covering approximately 3%. Source material: peripheral blood. These receptor sequences come from a man in his forties or fifties with active COVID-19. CDR3s include the opening cysteine and the closing phenylalanine or tryptophan. Fields, in order: V gene, clone size, D gene, J gene, CDR3 protein, CDR3 DNA. D genes are given only for firm matches. Size is stated for part of the rows, as once, few or many counts, or as a class when the clone is expanded.

>TRBV6-1|once|TRBD2|TRBJ2-2
CASSERGGSSNTGELFF
TGTGCCAGCAGTGAGCGGGGGGGATCCTCGAACACCGGGGAGCTGTTTTTT
>TRBV27|-|-|TRBJ1-2
CASSYLRTGSGYTF
TGTGCCAGCAGCTACCTCCGAACAGGGAGCGGCTACACCTTC
>TRBV19|-|TRBD1|TRBJ2-1
CASSRDSSYNEQFF
TGTGCCAGTAGTAGGGACAGCTCCTACAATGAGCAGTTCTTC
>TRBV11-2|-|-|TRBJ2-1
CASSFFGRGRIEQFF
TGTGCCAGCAGCTTCTTTGGACGGGGAAGGATTGAGCAGTTCTTC
>TRBV10-3|-|TRBD1|TRBJ1-2
CATSDRFNYGYTF
TGTGCCACCTCGGACAGGTTTAACTATGGCTACACCTTC
>TRBV4-2|-|TRBD2|TRBJ2-5
CASSQGAGGLLETQYF
TGTGCCAGCAGCCAAGGGGCGGGGGGGCTTCTAGAGACCCAGTACTTC
>TRBV18|-|TRBD1|TRBJ1-6
CASSPMDRGNSPLHF
TGTGCCAGCTCACCGATGGACAGGGGTAATTCACCCCTCCACTTT
>TRBV18|-|TRBD1|TRBJ1-2
CASSSQGGAGYGYTF
TGTGCCAGCTCAAGTCAGGGGGGCGCAGGATATGGCTACACCTTC
>TRBV11-1|once|-|TRBJ2-1
CASSLGSGNEQFF
TGTGCCAGCAGCTTAGGTTCCGGGAATGAGCAGTTCTTC
>TRBV25-1|-|-|TRBJ1-1
CASSEYKQGEAFF
TGTGCCAGCAGTGAATATAAACAGGGCGAAGCTTTCTTT
>TRBV7-9|few|-|TRBJ2-2
CASSLVSGNTGELFF
TGTGCCAGCAGCTTAGTCTCAGGGAACACCGGGGAGCTGTTTTTT
>TRBV2|-|TRBD1|TRBJ2-2
CASSLDRGLSGELFF
TGTGCCAGCAGTCTGGACAGGGGACTTTCCGGGGAGCTGTTTTTT
>TRBV27|-|TRBD1|TRBJ1-5
CASSTTGTGKSQPQHF
TGTGCCAGCAGTACCACCGGGACAGGGAAAAGTCAGCCCCAGCATTTT
>TRBV6-5|-|TRBD1|TRBJ1-6
CASSTQGVGNSPLHF
TGTGCCAGCAGTACACAGGGGGTTGGCAATTCACCCCTCCACTTT
>TRBV28|-|TRBD1|TRBJ1-3
CASRPWGQGDSGNTIYF
TGTGCCAGCAGGCCGTGGGGACAGGGGGACTCTGGAAACACCATATATTTT
>TRBV4-1|-|-|TRBJ1-2
CASSQDEGTSIYGYTF
TGCGCCAGCAGCCAAGATGAAGGGACTTCAATATATGGCTACACCTTC
>TRBV6-5|few|-|TRBJ1-4
CASSYSRSITNEKLFF
TGTGCCAGCAGTTACTCGAGGAGCATAACTAATGAAAAACTGTTTTTT
>TRBV19|-|-|TRBJ2-1
CASSISNEQFF
TGTGCCAGTAGTATCTCCAATGAGCAGTTCTTC
>TRBV19|-|-|TRBJ1-2
CASSIAGIGGRLLYGYTF
TGTGCCAGTAGTATAGCCGGAATCGGAGGGAGGCTACTCTATGGCTACACCTTC
>TRBV6-1|-|-|TRBJ2-3
CASSGRRSQVTDTQYF
TGTGCCAGCAGTGGACGGAGGTCCCAGGTCACAGATACGCAGTATTTT
>TRBV29-1|few|-|TRBJ2-2
CSVEVQTGNTGELFF
TGCAGCGTTGAAGTCCAGACAGGGAACACCGGGGAGCTGTTTTTT
>TRBV7-3|-|TRBD1|TRBJ2-3
CASSADRVRTDTQYF
TGTGCCAGCAGCGCCGACAGGGTTCGCACAGATACGCAGTATTTT
>TRBV4-2|-|-|TRBJ2-7
CASSQDGAGEPTYEQYF
TGTGCCAGCAGCCAAGATGGGGCAGGGGAACCCACTTACGAGCAGTACTTC
>TRBV10-3|-|-|TRBJ2-7
CAISESTGEQYF
TGTGCCATCAGTGAGAGTACAGGGGAGCAGTACTTC
>TRBV14|-|-|TRBJ2-7
CASSQAWNTASYEQYF
TGTGCCAGCAGCCAAGCTTGGAACACAGCCTCCTACGAGCAGTACTTC
>TRBV4-3|-|-|TRBJ1-1
CASSQGSSVGTEAFF
TGCGCCAGCAGCCAAGGGTCCAGCGTCGGGACTGAAGCTTTCTTT
>TRBV5-8|once|-|TRBJ1-1
CASSPPRLNTEAFF
TGTGCCAGCAGCCCCCCGCGGTTGAACACTGAAGCTTTCTTT
>TRBV30|-|TRBD1|TRBJ2-7
CAWSVGTGRYEQYF
TGTGCCTGGAGTGTGGGGACAGGGCGATACGAGCAGTACTTC
>TRBV7-9|few|-|TRBJ1-4
CASSLAPRSNFNEKLFF
TGTGCCAGCAGCTTAGCACCAAGGAGTAACTTTAATGAAAAACTGTTTTTT
>TRBV15|-|-|TRBJ1-5
CATRDTGFSNQPQHF
TGTGCCACCAGAGACACAGGGTTTAGCAATCAGCCCCAGCATTTT
>TRBV21-1|-|-|TRBJ1-5
CASSSTGLPVLYSNQPQHF
TGTGCCAGCAGCTCTACGGGACTGCCAGTACTTTATAGCAATCAGCCCCAGCATTTT
>TRBV7-9|-|-|TRBJ1-1
CASSPTFF
TGTGCCAGCAGTCCCACTTTCTTT
>TRBV4-3|once|-|TRBJ2-2
CASSQVRGMYPGELFF
TGCGCCAGCAGCCAAGTGCGAGGGATGTACCCCGGGGAGCTGTTTTTT
>TRBV7-8|-|TRBD2|TRBJ2-3
CASSLAGGPFGTDTQYF
TGTGCCAGCAGTCTAGCGGGGGGCCCCTTTGGCACAGATACGCAGTATTTT
>TRBV9|-|-|TRBJ2-6
CASSVVGRRGANVLTF
TGTGCCAGCAGCGTAGTAGGGAGGAGAGGGGCCAACGTCCTGACTTTC
>TRBV6-6|-|-|TRBJ2-2
CASTAGELFF
TGTGCCAGCACTGCCGGGGAGCTGTTTTTT
>TRBV28|-|-|TRBJ2-1
CASIFVKQNYNEQFF
TGTGCCAGCATTTTTGTGAAACAGAATTACAATGAGCAGTTCTTC
>TRBV11-2|-|-|TRBJ2-1
CASSLTGLTTYNEQFF
TGTGCCAGCAGCTTGACGGGACTTACTACCTACAATGAGCAGTTCTTC
>TRBV5-4|once|TRBD1|TRBJ2-4
CASSLGADRGRNIQYF
TGTGCCAGCAGCTTGGGGGCTGACAGGGGGCGAAACATTCAGTACTTC
>TRBV2|-|-|TRBJ2-5
CASSLRREETQYF
TGTGCCAGCAGCCTTAGGAGGGAAGAGACCCAGTACTTC
>TRBV7-2|-|TRBD1|TRBJ2-4
CASSPRTGAKNIQYF
TGTGCCAGCAGCCCTCGGACAGGGGCCAAAAACATTCAGTACTTC
>TRBV6-5|once|-|TRBJ1-5
CASRDSLISNQPQHF
TGTGCCAGTCGAGACAGCCTTATAAGCAATCAGCCCCAGCATTTT
>TRBV9|-|-|TRBJ1-6
CASSVARNSPLHF
TGTGCCAGCAGCGTAGCGAGGAATTCACCCCTCCACTTT
>TRBV6-6|-|-|TRBJ1-2
CASSYRHANYGYTF
TGTGCCAGCAGTTATAGACACGCTAACTATGGCTACACCTTC
>TRBV28|-|TRBD1|TRBJ1-1
CASSGTGYTEAFF
TGTGCCAGCAGCGGGACAGGGTACACTGAAGCTTTCTTT
>TRBV5-4|-|-|TRBJ2-2
CASSLRTTGELFF
TGTGCCAGCAGCTTGCGGACTACCGGGGAGCTGTTTTTT
>TRBV19|-|-|TRBJ2-3
CASSMVWTSTDTQYF
TGTGCCAGTAGTATGGTCTGGACTAGCACAGATACGCAGTATTTT
>TRBV7-9|-|-|TRBJ1-1
CASSLRGMNTEAFF
TGTGCCAGCAGCTTAAGAGGGATGAACACTGAAGCTTTCTTT
>TRBV6-6|-|TRBD1|TRBJ1-1
CASSSITGGTEAFF
TGTGCCAGCAGTTCCATCACAGGGGGCACTGAAGCTTTCTTT
>TRBV2|-|-|TRBJ1-1
CASSEEVLNTEAFF
TGTGCCAGCAGCGAGGAAGTATTGAACACTGAAGCTTTCTTT
>TRBV2|-|-|TRBJ1-2
CASKAGPARGYGYTF
TGTGCCAGCAAAGCGGGGCCCGCCAGGGGCTATGGCTACACCTTC
>TRBV28|-|-|TRBJ1-2
CASSFGDREDGYTF
TGTGCCAGCAGTTTTGGCGACCGGGAGGATGGCTACACCTTC
>TRBV12-5|-|-|TRBJ2-6
CASGFLGGSGANVLTF
TGTGCTAGTGGTTTCCTAGGGGGCTCTGGGGCCAACGTCCTGACTTTC
>TRBV30|-|TRBD2|TRBJ2-3
CAWSGSGAVTDTQYF
TGTGCCTGGAGTGGGAGCGGGGCGGTCACAGATACGCAGTATTTT
>TRBV7-9|few|-|TRBJ1-2
CASSLSGAYGYTF
TGTGCCAGCAGCTTATCAGGGGCGTATGGCTACACCTTC
>TRBV11-2|-|TRBD2|TRBJ2-2
CASSLDLSWGGNTGELFF
TGTGCCAGCAGCTTAGATCTAAGTTGGGGGGGAAACACCGGGGAGCTGTTTTTT
>TRBV21-1|-|-|TRBJ1-5
CASSKEKELGSNQPQHF
TGTGCCAGCAGCAAAGAGAAGGAGCTCGGGAGCAATCAGCCCCAGCATTTT
>TRBV7-9|-|-|TRBJ2-7
CASSLGGAPSYEQYF
TGTGCCAGCAGCTTAGGGGGCGCTCCTTCCTACGAGCAGTACTTC